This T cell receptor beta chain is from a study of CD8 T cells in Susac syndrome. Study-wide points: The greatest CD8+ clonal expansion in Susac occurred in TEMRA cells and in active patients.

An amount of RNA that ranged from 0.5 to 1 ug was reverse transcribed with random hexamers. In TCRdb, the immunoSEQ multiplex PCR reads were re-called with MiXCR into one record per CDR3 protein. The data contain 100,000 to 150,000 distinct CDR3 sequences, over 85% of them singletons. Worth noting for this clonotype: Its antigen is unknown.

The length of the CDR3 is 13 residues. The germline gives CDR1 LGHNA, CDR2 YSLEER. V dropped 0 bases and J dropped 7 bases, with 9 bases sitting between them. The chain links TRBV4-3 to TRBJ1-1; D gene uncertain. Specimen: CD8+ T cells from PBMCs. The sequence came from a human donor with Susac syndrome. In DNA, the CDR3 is TGCGCCAGCAGCCAAGACCAGACCGTTGAAGCTTTCTTT. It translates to CASSQDQTVEAFF.